This TCR beta chain originates from a study of OX40 agonist ivuxolimab in advanced cancers. Generated by immunoSEQ multiplex PCR, the TCRdb table keeps only in-frame clones and is missing some. This table holds tens of thousands of clones, over 80% found once. The CDR3 is 17 amino acids. The germline V gene has CDR1 WSHSY and CDR2 SAAADI. Trimming took 3 bases from V and 0 from J, leaving 15 bases between them. The chain joins TRBV10-2 to TRBJ2-1; D remains ambiguous. The source is an adult with an advanced solid tumor such as melanoma, head and neck, liver or kidney cancer. Material: CD4+ or CD8+ T cells sorted from blood, obtained in a trial of the OX40 agonist ivuxolimab. CDR3 sequence reads: CASSDPIRRSSYNEQFF. CDR3 in DNA: TGCGCCAGCAGTGACCCGATCCGGCGGAGCTCCTACAATGAGCAGTTCTTC.